These 27 T cell receptor beta chains came from one sample sequenced in a study of blood T cell repertoires in COVID-19 (dated by TCRdb to 2020 to 2021). Library creation used the immunoSEQ multiplex PCR assay. The table was pulled from immuneACCESS by TCRdb, which kept in-frame rearrangements only. Such tables lose some clones; where checked, under half of the loss comes from unresolved V genes, and the rest has no known cause. For this sample there are over 200,000 clones; under 90% appear just once. The ten biggest clones cover about 6.5% of the sample. The sequenced sample consisted of peripheral blood. All receptors come from a man in his 60s who had recovered from COVID-19.

The gene calls are TRBV2 and TRBJ1-5; 9 bases map to TRBD1. CDR3 length: 15 residues. Germline loops: CDR1 SNHLY, CDR2 FYNNEI. J was trimmed by 9 bases and V by 6 bases; bases with no gene match: 12. CDR3 sequence: CASRTDRGGVGPQHF. CDR3 coding DNA: TGTGCCAGCAGAACGGACAGGGGAGGAGTAGGGCCCCAGCATTTT. The variable domain in full, with the rest retrieved from reference TRBV2 and TRBJ1-5, is EPEVTQTPSHQVTQMGQEVILRCVPISNHLYFYWYRQILGQKVEFLVSFYNNEISEKSEIFDDQFSVERPDGSNFTLKIRSTKLEDSAMYFCASRTDRGGVGPQHFGDGTRLSIL.

The chain couples TRBV2 to TRBJ2-3; TRBD2 is a possible D gene (5 bases). The germline V and J ends were trimmed by 4 bases and 0 bases, with 8 bases remaining between them. Germline V lookup: CDR1 SNHLY, CDR2 FYNNEI. The CDR3 consists of 14 residues. The CDR3 spells CASSVSGSTDTQYF. The CDR3 coding sequence is TGTGCCAGCAGTGTATCGGGAAGCACAGATACGCAGTATTTT.

Written as DNA, the CDR3 is TGTGCCAGCAGCAAAGAGCGGGTCCCGGCGTACGAGCAGTACTTC. It specifies CASSKERVPAYEQYF. V and J are TRBV21-1 and TRBJ2-7; the table's D call of TRBD2 was not tested on the DNA. TRBV21-1 is an annotated pseudogene. The CDR3 sequence is 15 residues long.

V is TRBV29-1 and J is TRBJ1-2, with 7 bases identical to TRBD1. V lost 7 bases, J lost 3 bases, and 8 bases stayed unmatched. The CDR3 totals 13 residues. Germline lookup yields CDR1 SQVTM and CDR2 ANQGSEA. Here the CDR3 reads CSASRRGDYGYTF. CDR3 nucleotide sequence: TGCAGCGCCTCTCGCAGGGGGGACTATGGCTACACCTTC.

The chain employs TRBV18 and TRBJ1-2, with a tentative D call TRBD1 (5 bases). With 1 base removed from V and 7 bases from J, the gap between germline ends came to 19 bases. Germline lookup yields CDR1 KGHSH and CDR2 LQKENI. CDR3 length equals 16 residues. This CDR3 is CASSPLLLLGGTGYTF. CDR3 nucleotides: TGTGCCAGCTCACCACTTCTTCTGCTGGGCGGGACTGGCTACACCTTC.

This chain connects TRBV9 to TRBJ2-5, with D possibly TRBD2 on 5 matching bases. This CDR3 is built from 14 residues. Trimming took 0 bases from V and 7 from J, leaving 13 bases between them. Looked up from germline, CDR1 is SGDLS and CDR2 is YYNGEE. The DNA of the CDR3 is TGTGCCAGCAGCGTAGGAACCCCCCGGGGGACCCAGTACTTC. Its translation: CASSVGTPRGTQYF.

The chain recombines TRBV30 with TRBJ2-5; tentatively, D is TRBD2 (6 bases). The CDR3 sequence is 15 residues long. Germline CDR1 is GTSNPN and CDR2 is SVGIG (reference sequence). The germline V and J ends were trimmed by 0 bases and 5 bases, with 16 bases remaining between them. This chain's CDR3 is CAWSVGSGRRETQYF. CDR3 sequence (DNA): TGTGCCTGGAGTGTTGGTAGCGGAAGGAGGGAGACCCAGTACTTC. Combining the CDR3 with reference TRBV30 and TRBJ2-5 gives the whole variable domain SQTIHQWPATLVQPVGSPLSLECTVEGTSNPNLYWYRQAAGRGLQLLFYSVGIGQISSEVPQNLSASRPQDRQFILSSKKLLLSDSGFYLCAWSVGSGRRETQYFGPGTRLLVL.

This clone is a singleton in its sample. J is TRBJ2-1 and V is TRBV11-2; 13 bases align to TRBD2. This CDR3 contains 17 residues. Per germline, CDR1 SGHAT and CDR2 FQNNGV. The junction had 2 bases not matched to a gene; V was cut back by 1 base and J by 2 bases. The CDR3 region has the DNA TGTGCCAGCAGCTTAGTACTAGCGGGAGGGCCCTACAATGAGCAGTTCTTC. This codes for CASSLVLAGGPYNEQFF.

The V and J genes are TRBV21-1 and TRBJ1-4; the table's TRBD1 call for D was not verified on the DNA. TRBV21-1 is given as a pseudogene. The CDR3 loop spans 14 amino acids. The CDR3 spells CASIRTTKDEKLFF. CDR3 DNA sequence: TGTGCCAGCATCCGAACCACAAAAGATGAAAAACTGTTTTTT.

This chain joins TRBV3-1 (or the pseudogene TRBV3-2) and TRBJ1-2, with 9 bases aligning to TRBD1. Trimming at V came to 1 base and at J to 4 bases, leaving 7 bases not matched to a gene. The germline gives CDR1 LGHDT, CDR2 YNNKEL (reference sequence). CDR3 length: 16 amino acids. This CDR3 reads CASSQVGTGRGYGYTF. The CDR3, as DNA: TGTGCCAGCAGCCAAGTAGGGACAGGGAGAGGCTATGGCTACACCTTC.

The V call is TRBV18, the J call TRBJ2-7, with D possibly matching TRBD2 (7 bases). The length of the CDR3 is 15 residues. V lost 6 bases, J lost 4 bases, and 19 bases lay in between. Per germline, CDR1 KGHSH and CDR2 LQKENI. CDR3 sequence (DNA): TGTGCCAGCTCCCCCGAGGGGGGGGCGCGATACGAGCAGTACTTC. Translating it yields CASSPEGGARYEQYF. Based on the CDR3 plus reference TRBV18 and TRBJ2-7, the full variable domain is NAGVMQNPRHLVRRRGQEARLRCSPMKGHSHVYWYRQLPEEGLKFMVYLQKENIIDESGMPKERFSAEFPKEGPSILRIQQVVRGDSAAYFCASSPEGGARYEQYFGPGTRLTVT.

The chain recombines TRBV9 with TRBJ2-3; TRBD2 agrees at 10 bases. The J segment lost 1 base and the V segment lost 0 bases, leaving 5 bases of the junction unmatched. This CDR3 is 17 amino acids long. Per germline, CDR1 SGDLS and CDR2 YYNGEE. CDR3 in DNA: TGTGCCAGCAGCGTAGATCCTAGCGGGAGTCGCACAGATACGCAGTATTTT. Protein: CASSVDPSGSRTDTQYF.

This clone appeared a single time. The chain employs TRBV28 and TRBJ2-7; D may be TRBD2 (6 bases). The CDR3 contains 16 residues. The V and J ends lost 2 bases and 0 bases respectively, with 14 bases between them. CDR1 and CDR2 (germline): MDHEN, SYDVKM. In DNA, the CDR3 is TGTGCCAGCAGTTTAAGGGGTAGCGGTTTCTCCTACGAGCAGTACTTC. Its translation is CASSLRGSGFSYEQYF.

The chain couples TRBV19 to TRBJ1-5; 11 bases fit TRBD1. The V gene's germline CDR1 is LNHDA and CDR2 SQIVND (reference sequence). V lost 9 bases to trimming and J lost 3 bases; unmatched junction nucleotides: 7. This CDR3 spans 15 amino acids. This CDR3 reads CASRDRGGSNQPQHF. CDR3 sequence (DNA): TGTGCCAGCAGGGACAGGGGGGGGTCCAATCAGCCCCAGCATTTT.

The genes are TRBV5-1 and TRBJ2-4, with 9 bases matching TRBD1. V trimming: 4 bases; J trimming: 1 base; junction bases outside the gene matches: 6. Looked up from germline, CDR1 is SGHRS and CDR2 is YFSETQ. This CDR3 is 16 amino acids long. Here the CDR3 DNA reads TGCGCCAGCAGCACACAGGGGGCTGGGGCCAAAAACATTCAGTACTTC. Its translation: CASSTQGAGAKNIQYF.

The chain is built from TRBV27 and TRBJ2-7; D is ambiguous. The CDR3 runs to 14 residues. CDR1 and CDR2 from the germline V gene are MNHEY and SMNVEV (reference sequence). The ends were cut back, 4 bases at V and 2 bases at J, with 12 bases in the middle. The CDR3 sequence: CASSSWAQAYEQYF. CDR3 coding DNA: TGTGCCAGCAGTTCCTGGGCCCAGGCCTACGAGCAGTACTTC.

This clone appeared once. The chain links TRBV21-1 to TRBJ1-5; the tabulated D call, TRBD1, remains unverified against the DNA. TRBV21-1 is a pseudogene locus. The CDR3 covers 15 residues. The CDR3 region has the DNA TGTGCCAGCAGCAGCCAGGACAATAGCAATCAGCCCCAGCATTTT. Residues: CASSSQDNSNQPQHF.

The chain couples TRBV6-5 to TRBJ2-7; D is unresolved. CDR3 size: 16 residues. Per germline, CDR1 MNHEY and CDR2 SVGAGI. Trimming removed 0 bases from V and 3 bases from J, with 15 bases in between. CDR3 nucleotide sequence: TGTGCCAGCAGTTACTCCCGCCCAGGTGAGATCTACGAGCAGTACTTC. Translated: CASSYSRPGEIYEQYF.

This chain links TRBV7-2 with TRBJ2-5; 7 bases fit TRBD1. V was pared by 8 bases and J by 2 bases, with 8 bases of the junction left unmatched. CDR1 is SGHTA, CDR2 FQGNSA, per germline. This CDR3 has 14 amino acids. Here the CDR3 DNA reads TGTGCCAGCGGTGGGACAGCGTTTCAAGAGACCCAGTACTTC. It specifies CASGGTAFQETQYF.

The chain couples TRBV28 to TRBJ2-7; 11 bases map to TRBD2. V gave up 5 bases and J gave up 5 bases; unmatched junction bases: 5. CDR1 and CDR2 (germline): MDHEN, SYDVKM. CDR3 length: 14 amino acids. The chain's CDR3 is CASSALAGGDEQYF. CDR3 in DNA: TGTGCCAGCAGTGCCCTAGCGGGAGGCGACGAGCAGTACTTC.

This sequence joins TRBV7-9 and TRBJ2-3, with 9 bases identical to TRBD1. Per the germline V gene, CDR1 is SEHNR and CDR2 is FQNEAQ (reference sequence). The J segment lost 3 bases and the V segment lost 1 base, leaving 5 bases of the junction unmatched. The CDR3 sequence is 16 residues long. Written as DNA, the CDR3 is TGTGCCAGCAGCTTAGGGGACAGGGCAACGACAGATACGCAGTATTTT. Its translation: CASSLGDRATTDTQYF.

Only a few counts were recorded for this clone. J is TRBJ1-5 and V is TRBV18; 10 nucleotides match TRBD1. There are 15 residues in the CDR3. Losses at the gene ends were 6 bases for V and 3 bases for J; bases not matched to a gene: 5. Germline assignment: CDR1 KGHSH and CDR2 LQKENI. CDR3 sequence: CASSRDRGPNQPQHF. In DNA form, the CDR3 reads TGTGCCAGCTCCCGCGACAGGGGGCCCAATCAGCCCCAGCATTTT. Based on the CDR3 plus reference TRBV18 and TRBJ1-5, the full variable domain is NAGVMQNPRHLVRRRGQEARLRCSPMKGHSHVYWYRQLPEEGLKFMVYLQKENIIDESGMPKERFSAEFPKEGPSILRIQQVVRGDSAAYFCASSRDRGPNQPQHFGDGTRLSIL.

This clone has a single count. The chain couples TRBV2 to TRBJ1-1; weak D call: TRBD1 (6 bases). This CDR3 is 14 amino acids long. Germline V gene sequence: CDR1 SNHLY, CDR2 FYNNEI. Trimming took off 8 bases at V and 5 bases at J, with 18 bases between the two ends. CDR3 protein: CASSAKGGETEAFF. CDR3 bases: TGTGCCAGCTCCGCGAAGGGGGGGGAGACTGAAGCTTTCTTT.

V usage is TRBV5-4 and J usage is TRBJ1-1, with D tentatively TRBD1 (6 bases). In germline, CDR1 is SGHNT, CDR2 YYREEE (reference sequence). With 5 bases removed from V and 2 bases from J, the gap between germline ends came to 16 bases. The CDR3 totals 15 residues. This chain's CDR3 is CASSSPGQANTEAFF. The DNA for the CDR3 is TGTGCCAGCAGTTCTCCGGGACAAGCAAACACTGAAGCTTTCTTT. Full variable domain (rest looked up from reference TRBV5-4 and TRBJ1-1): ETGVTQSPTHLIKTRGQQVTLRCSSQSGHNTVSWYQQALGQGPQFIFQYYREEENGRGNFPPRFSGLQFPNYSSELNVNALELDDSALYLCASSSPGQANTEAFFGQGTRLTVV.

The gene calls are TRBV4-1 and TRBJ2-5; D not resolved. Deletions cut 3 bases from V and 5 bases from J, with 10 bases between. This CDR3 has 13 residues. Germline V lookup: CDR1 MGHRA, CDR2 YSYEKL. This chain's CDR3 is CASSQASWETQYF. DNA of the CDR3: TGCGCCAGCAGCCAGGCTTCGTGGGAGACCCAGTACTTC.

The chain combines TRBV6-5 with TRBJ2-7, with 10 bases identical to TRBD2. Germline V gives CDR1 MNHEY, CDR2 SVGAGI. This CDR3 spans 14 amino acids. V dropped 6 bases and J dropped 5; count of bases not matched to a gene: 7. CDR3 nucleotides: TGTGCCAGCAGAGTTAGCGGGGGGTCTGACGAGCAGTACTTC. Its protein product is CASRVSGGSDEQYF.

This rearrangement joins TRBV19 to TRBJ1-2, with a possible D match to TRBD1 (6 bases). The CDR3 has 13 residues. Germline V gene lookup returns CDR1 LNHDA and CDR2 SQIVND (reference sequence). V was pared by 5 bases and J by 8 bases, with 15 bases between. CDR3 residues: CASSVRTAFGYTF. In nucleotides, the CDR3 is TGTGCCAGTAGTGTCCGGACAGCCTTCGGCTACACCTTC.